This T cell receptor beta chain emerged from a study of shared clonotypes between healthy human individuals. Produced via immunoSEQ multiplex PCR; TCRdb's table is partial and in-frame only. Among millions of clones listed, about 95% were seen once. Trimming pared 0 bases from V and 0 bases from J, leaving 11 bases between. The germline gives CDR1 SGHVS, CDR2 FQNEAQ. The CDR3 covers 16 residues. Terminally differentiated effector memory CD45RA+ cells were excluded by CCR7 positive selection of CD45RO-negative cells. The V and J genes are TRBV7-8 and TRBJ1-1; D uncertain. The clonotype originates from a young man in good health. Sequencing was carried out using naive CD8+ T cells sorted from blood. The CDR3 loop is CASSLAPQSLNTEAFF. CDR3 DNA: TGTGCCAGCAGCTTAGCCCCCCAAAGCCTGAACACTGAAGCTTTCTTT.